This TCR beta chain appears in the sequencing data of a study of T cells in women clearing cervical HPV infection (dated by TCRdb to 2016 to 2019). Turning to the overall study: The cases were 25 to 30 women with histologically confirmed HPV16-related CIN3 or worse, and 2 of those women had invasive cancers. Controls were 25 or so women whose single incident HPV16 infection cleared within 12 months without precancer or cancer developing. A median age of almost 35 years was observed in cases versus over 37 in controls, and no significant differences in baseline characteristics were found. Cases were matched to controls by age within five years and by the year the sample was collected. As quality controls, five blinded duplicates were added to each group, bringing the total to roughly 60 samples made up of approximately 50 participants and 10 or so replicates. For cases, the median interval between lesion detection and blood sampling was roughly 140 days, with an interquartile range of about 85 to 220 days. Because only a few women had HLA typing data, the possibility that HLA type acted as a confounder could not be ruled out. In the parent cohort, 9,000 to 11,000 women aged 18 or older were enrolled in Guanacaste, Costa Rica, during about 1992 to 1994 and were followed for 6 to 7 years. Nested within Costa Rica's Guanacaste HPV Natural History Study, an exploratory proof-of-principle case-control study compared TCR repertoires across cervical HPV16 outcomes. Blood from cases was collected at the visit at which the lesion was first identified, whereas blood from controls was collected once infection was no longer detected.

Every participant had a single incident cervical HPV16 infection, and women with prevalent HPV16 infections were excluded. Cervical HPV DNA was detected by MY09/MY11 PCR, and genotyping was performed by dot-blot hybridization. Fifteen mL of heparinized blood were centrifuged, and the buffy coat was split into aliquots, frozen at -30 degrees C, and then kept at -80 degrees C. QIAGEN kits were used to extract genomic DNA from the buffy coat specimens. Points the paper makes about the study in general: Significantly higher TCR repertoire richness was observed in CIN3+ cases than in controls across sequencing depths, whereas no difference in evenness was found. Random forest classifiers that combined richness and V gene abundances separated cases from controls with an estimated AUC of 0.83. Cases had lower TRBV6-7 relative abundance than controls (approximately 0.11% versus 0.16%; Bonferroni P = 0.0008). The cross-sectional design could not show whether associations preceded infection or resulted from it; effector/memory subsets and HPV-specific T cells were not isolated. T-cell numbers per sample were unknown, so richness differences could reflect varying T-cell content rather than repertoire biology.

The CDR3 measures 14 amino acids from cysteine to phenylalanine. Shown are 33 bases from within the CDR3, in frame from base 1. Taken from the germline V gene, the CDR1 and CDR2 loops are SGHTA and FQGTGA. Comment on this clone: Its antigen is not yet known. The CDR3 end lies 3 residues beyond the end of the read and is filled in from the germline J gene.

Using the immunoSEQ assay, multiplex PCR amplified TCR beta CDR3 regions from an average of roughly 1,100 ng of genomic DNA per sample. The assay corrected primer bias using a complete synthetic TCR repertoire to establish an amplification baseline. The amplicons were sequenced using the Illumina platform. As for how the authors treated the data: Sequence errors were corrected by clustering with frequency ratios and a modified nearest-neighbor algorithm, and the sequences were then analyzed in the immunoSEQ Analyzer using IMGT gene definitions. TCR richness and evenness were averaged over 20 rarefaction repeats at each rarefaction depth, excluding samples with fewer sequences than the depth. Wilcoxon rank sum tests with FDR correction were used to compare V, D and J gene relative abundances between the groups. In the blinded duplicates, the intraclass correlation was about 95% for TCR richness and averaged about 80% across over 65 gene segments. TCRdb re-hosts the immuneACCESS table, in-frame sequences only. Its copies lack some clones; in the studies checked, an unresolved V gene accounts for under half of them, and the cause for the rest is not known. V, J and clone size derive from that table, while D and trimming were established from the DNA sequence. The table for this sample shows 35,000 to 45,000 clones. The ten largest clones represent about 6% of the sample.

This sequence was found in a woman between 18 and 69 years old with a cervical HPV16 infection that either progressed to CIN3+ or cleared (not recorded which). This sequence uses TRBV7-3 and TRBJ2-3, and 9 bases in between align with TRBD1. Sequenced material: blood buffy coat. The DNA read from the CDR3 is TGTGCCAGCAGCCCGCTAACGGGACAGGGACCG. It translates as CASSPLTGQGP. Given in full, the CDR3 is CASSPLTGQGPQYF.